Listed here are 19 T cell receptor beta chains from one sample, sequenced in a study of CD8 T cells in ankylosing spondylitis (dated by TCRdb to about 2017). Libraries were prepared through 5' RACE. Sequencing was carried out with an Illumina HiSeq 2500. TCRdb redid the processing of the public reads, applying fastp at Q25 and MiXCR, and retained in-frame beta chains. Each CDR3 protein appears once, grouped with its most common genes and DNA. For this sample the table gives some 250,000 distinct CDR3 sequences, of which about 10% were detected only once. The ten largest clones take up under 7% of the sample. Input material: blood, either unsorted or a sorted T cell fraction (not recorded which). The receptors shown here come from a male donor with ankylosing spondylitis or in good health (not recorded which).

This clonotype was seen at least ten times. The gene calls are TRBV10-3 and TRBJ2-7; 7 bases agree with TRBD2. The length of the CDR3 is 13 residues. Trimming removed 8 bases from V and 2 bases from J; junction bases left unmatched: 6. CDR1 and CDR2 from the germline V gene are ENHRY and SYGVKD. The CDR3 nucleotides read TGTGCCATCTCTAGCGGTACAACCTACGAGCAGTACTTC. Protein sequence: CAISSGTTYEQYF.

This clonotype was counted many times. The genes are TRBV29-1 and TRBJ2-7; 8 bases map to TRBD2. The CDR3 is made up of 13 amino acids. Germline assignment: CDR1 SQVTM and CDR2 ANQGSEA. The junction had 2 bases not matched to a gene; V was cut back by 4 bases and J by 0 bases. The CDR3 DNA reads as TGCAGCGTTGCTAGCGGGTACTCCTACGAGCAGTACTTC. This encodes CSVASGYSYEQYF.

There are many counts of this clonotype. The gene calls are TRBV20-1 and TRBJ2-3; 12 bases are shared with TRBD2. CDR3 length: 16 residues. Germline CDR1 and CDR2: DFQATT and SNEGSKA (reference sequence). V trimming: 6 bases; J trimming: 8 bases; junction bases outside the gene matches: 15. In DNA form, the CDR3 reads TGCAGTGCGGAGAGCCCTCTAGCGGGGGGGCGTAGTACGCAGTATTTT. This gives the protein CSAESPLAGGRSTQYF.

This clonotype occurred many times. This chain connects TRBV7-6 to TRBJ2-7; 8 nucleotides match TRBD1. Per germline, CDR1 SGHVS and CDR2 FNYEAQ. V shed 5 bases and J 5 bases; nucleotides not matched to a gene: 11. The CDR3 spans 15 residues. The CDR3 loop is CASSVSGTGQDEQYF. DNA for the CDR3: TGTGCCAGCAGCGTGTCAGGGACAGGCCAGGACGAGCAGTACTTC.

Concerning this clonotype: A much more abundant neighbour one base away suggests this may be a read error. V gene TRBV20-1 combines with J gene TRBJ1-1; D is ambiguous. This CDR3 spans 13 amino acids. The germline V gene encodes CDR1 DFQATT and CDR2 SNEGSKA (reference sequence). V shed 4 bases and J shed 0 bases, with 9 bases lying between them. CDR3 coding DNA: TGCAGTGCTAAGGACGGAATGAACACTGAAGCTTTCTTT. It translates to CSAKDGMNTEAFF.

This clonotype was found many times. This chain uses TRBV29-1 with TRBJ2-7, with 13 bases matching TRBD2. The V and J ends lost 2 bases and 4 bases, in that order; junction bases with no gene match: 14. The CDR3 loop spans 18 amino acids. CDR1 and CDR2 from the germline V gene are SQVTM and ANQGSEA. CDR3: CSVESGTSGTSGTYEQYF. The CDR3 DNA follows: TGCAGCGTTGAATCGGGGACCTCCGGGACTAGCGGGACTTACGAGCAGTACTTC.

V usage is TRBV6-5 and J usage is TRBJ2-5; weak D call: TRBD2 (5 bases). Germline V lookup: CDR1 MNHEY, CDR2 SVGAGI. There are 13 residues in the CDR3. With 7 bases removed from V and 4 bases from J, the gap between germline ends came to 13 bases. This chain's CDR3 is CASTPPGLETQYF. For the CDR3, the DNA is TGTGCCAGCACCCCCCCGGGGTTAGAGACCCAGTACTTC.

This clonotype was observed many times. The chain is built from TRBV4-1 and TRBJ2-3, with D unresolved. Per the germline V gene, CDR1 is MGHRA and CDR2 is YSYEKL. V gave up 2 bases and J gave up 4 bases, with 7 bases separating them. The CDR3 extends over 13 amino acids. DNA for the CDR3: TGCGCCAGCAGCCAACTAGGAGCAGATACGCAGTATTTT. This translates into CASSQLGADTQYF.

This clonotype was seen many times. The genes are TRBV12-3 or TRBV12-4 and TRBJ1-1; D is ambiguous. V was cut by 6 bases and J by 1 base, with 9 bases left in between. The CDR3 runs to 13 residues. CDR3 nucleotides: TGTGCCAGCAGCACTCATCCGAACACTGAAGCTTTCTTT. Its protein is CASSTHPNTEAFF.

The table lists this clonotype with a count of one. This may come from a read error, since a much larger clone is one base off. J is TRBJ2-1 and V is TRBV28; D is unresolved. The CDR3 consists of 15 residues. Per germline, CDR1 MDHEN and CDR2 SYDVKM. CDR3 in DNA: TGTGTCAGCATCCCTTCATTGGGGTTAGGCAATGAGCAGTTCTTC. It codes for CVSIPSLGLGNEQFF.

The sample holds many counts of this clonotype. The V call is TRBV29-1, the J call TRBJ2-3, with D possibly matching TRBD1 (6 bases). Germline lookup yields CDR1 SQVTM and CDR2 ANQGSEA. CDR3 length: 15 amino acids. V lost 4 bases and J lost 6, with 20 bases in between. For the CDR3, the DNA is TGCAGCGTTGGTTCCCCGGGACAAGGGTGGGATACGCAGTATTTT. It translates to CSVGSPGQGWDTQYF.

This clonotype was picked up a small number of times. The rearrangement links TRBV28 to TRBJ2-7; a possible D gene is TRBD2 (6 bases). The CDR3 spans 12 residues. Trimming left V 8 bases short and J 0 bases short, with 8 bases between. In germline, CDR1 is MDHEN, CDR2 SYDVKM. This CDR3 is CASGGDSYEQYF. In nucleotides, the CDR3 is TGTGCCAGCGGAGGGGACTCCTACGAGCAGTACTTC.

Ten or more counts support this clonotype. The V call is TRBV6-5, the J call TRBJ2-1; D may match TRBD1 or TRBD2 (6 bases each). The ends were cut back, 4 bases at V and 3 bases at J, with 16 bases in the middle. The length of the CDR3 is 16 residues. The germline gives CDR1 MNHEY, CDR2 SVGAGI. Written as DNA, the CDR3 is TGTGCCAGCAGTTCCCTGGGACACGGGGGCTACAATGAGCAGTTCTTC. Its translation: CASSSLGHGGYNEQFF.

This clonotype was observed a few times. This chain uses TRBV27 with TRBJ1-6; weak D call: TRBD1 (5 bases). V was shortened by 6 bases and J by 9 bases, with 15 bases between the two germline ends. The CDR3 length is 14 residues. Per germline, CDR1 MNHEY and CDR2 SMNVEV (reference sequence). CDR3: CASRIGTPGSPLHF. The CDR3 DNA sequence: TGTGCCAGCAGGATCGGGACCCCCGGTTCACCCCTCCACTTT.

The chain combines TRBV3-1 with TRBJ2-3; tentatively, D is TRBD1 or TRBD2 (7 bases each). The germline V and J ends were trimmed by 6 bases and 3 bases, with 16 bases remaining between them. The CDR3 loop spans 15 amino acids. Germline-derived CDR1 and CDR2 are LGHDT and YNNKEL (reference sequence). The CDR3 nucleotides read TGTGCCAGCAGGCTCCAGGGGGGAGGGACAGATACGCAGTATTTT. It codes for CASRLQGGGTDTQYF.

This clonotype showed up many times. The chain employs TRBV10-2 and TRBJ1-2; unclear D gene. The CDR3 runs to 14 residues. Trimming left V 6 bases short and J 6 bases short, with 17 bases between. The germline CDR1 and CDR2 sequences are WSHSY and SAAADI. The CDR3 bases are TGCGCCAGCAGAGGACTCAACGAGCGGGATGGCTACACCTTC. Its translation: CASRGLNERDGYTF.

This clonotype has more than one count but fewer than ten. The rearrangement joins TRBV27 to TRBJ1-5; no reliable D call. CDR1 and CDR2 from the germline V gene are MNHEY and SMNVEV (reference sequence). V was shortened by 3 bases and J by 6 bases, with 12 bases between the two germline ends. This CDR3 is built from 14 residues. CDR3 nucleotides: TGTGCCAGCAGTTTTCTTGGTCTTAGTCAGCCCCAGCATTTT. This sequence encodes CASSFLGLSQPQHF.

The chain uses TRBV2 and TRBJ1-2, with D unresolved. Germline lookup yields CDR1 SNHLY and CDR2 FYNNEI. The CDR3 covers 14 residues. V was shortened by 10 bases and J by 4 bases, with 19 bases between the two germline ends. CDR3 loop: CATQLDGETYGYTF. The CDR3 region has the DNA TGTGCCACACAATTAGACGGAGAGACCTATGGCTACACCTTC. The entire variable domain, with the rest obtained from reference TRBV2 and TRBJ1-2, is as follows: EPEVTQTPSHQVTQMGQEVILRCVPISNHLYFYWYRQILGQKVEFLVSFYNNEISEKSEIFDDQFSVERPDGSNFTLKIRSTKLEDSAMYFCATQLDGETYGYTFGSGTRLTVV.

A single count supports this clonotype. A junction end diverges from the germline sequence, so it may reflect a read error. The chain links TRBV2 to TRBJ2-1; TRBD2 might be the D (5 bases). CDR1 SNHLY and CDR2 FYNNEI come from the germline V gene. CDR3 length: 17 amino acids. CDR3 amino acids: CACSSSISASSYNAQFF. The CDR3 region has the DNA TGTGCCTGCAGTTCTTCTATTAGCGCCAGCTCCTACAATGCGCAGTTCTTC.